One sample yielded the 26 T cell receptor beta chains listed below, sequenced in a study of radiation and T cells in renal cell carcinoma. Time point described: blood 2 weeks post-SBRT. Documented treatment: 15 Gy SBRT to primary tumor, nephrectomy 4 weeks later. TCRdb keeps only in-frame clones here, not all; method: immunoSEQ multiplex PCR. The sample has roughly 130,000 clones, around nine tenths seen once. The source was blood, collected from a patient whose treatment included radiotherapy and nephrectomy. These receptors were taken from a woman between 65 and 79 years old with renal cell carcinoma.

This sequence joins TRBV5-8 and TRBJ1-1, with D hard to call. V was shortened by 0 bases and J by 4 bases, with 10 bases between the two germline ends. This CDR3 contains 14 residues. Germline CDR1 reads SGHTS; CDR2 reads YDEGEE. CDR3 amino acids: CASSLAVLFTEAFF. The CDR3 DNA reads as TGTGCCAGCAGCTTGGCGGTCTTGTTCACTGAAGCTTTCTTT.

The chain couples TRBV14 to TRBJ2-6; D not resolved. The length of the CDR3 is 16 residues. Germline CDR1 SGHDN, CDR2 FVKESK. V was clipped by 3 bases and J by 0 bases, with 9 bases between them. Here the CDR3 reads CASSHPRISGANVLTF. CDR3 nucleotide sequence: TGTGCCAGCAGCCACCCTAGGATCTCTGGGGCCAACGTCCTGACTTTC.

This rearrangement joins TRBV11-1 to TRBJ2-2, with TRBD2 matching 11 bases. J was trimmed by 7 bases and V by 2 bases; bases with no gene match: 3. The germline V gene has CDR1 SGHAT and CDR2 FQDESV (reference sequence). CDR3 length: 15 residues. The CDR3 loop is CASSLIGLAGGELFF. The CDR3 nucleotides are TGTGCCAGCAGCTTAATTGGACTAGCGGGCGGGGAGCTGTTTTTT.

This CDR3 is CASSTTANYGYTF. CDR3 DNA: TGCGCCAGCAGCACTACAGCGAACTATGGCTACACCTTC. The chain has TRBV5-1 and TRBJ1-2, with unresolved D. Germline CDR1 reads SGHRS; CDR2 reads YFSETQ. This CDR3 has 13 amino acids. V was trimmed by 4 bases and J by 2 bases, leaving 9 bases between them. Using reference TRBV5-1 and TRBJ1-2 for the parts outside the CDR3, the full variable domain is KAGVTQTPRYLIKTRGQQVTLSCSPISGHRSVSWYQQTPGQGLQFLFEYFSETQRNKGNFPGRFSGRQFSNSRSEMNVSTLELGDSALYLCASSTTANYGYTFGSGTRLTVV.

The chain uses TRBV5-4 and TRBJ2-3; 8 bases line up with TRBD2. Trimming at V came to 2 bases and at J to 1 base, leaving 3 bases not matched to a gene. In germline, CDR1 is SGHNT, CDR2 YYREEE (reference sequence). CDR3 length: 15 amino acids. DNA for the CDR3: TGTGCCAGCAGCTTAGCGGGGGCCCGCACAGATACGCAGTATTTT. This codes for CASSLAGARTDTQYF.

This clone was counted a few times. The chain couples TRBV7-6 to TRBJ1-5, with D hard to call. Germline V gene lookup returns CDR1 SGHVS and CDR2 FNYEAQ. This CDR3 is built from 15 residues. The V end lost 2 bases, the J end lost 0 bases, and 8 bases lay between the germline ends. In nucleotides, the CDR3 is TGTGCCAGCAGCTTATACGACACTAGCAATCAGCCCCAGCATTTT. It encodes CASSLYDTSNQPQHF.

The chain is built from TRBV27 and TRBJ2-2; the match to TRBD1 covers 8 bases. This CDR3 contains 18 residues. V lost 3 bases and J lost 7; bases outside the gene matches: 16. Germline lookup yields CDR1 MNHEY and CDR2 SMNVEV (reference sequence). The CDR3 protein is CASSFNGQGFVGIGELFF. The CDR3 DNA sequence: TGTGCCAGCAGTTTCAACGGACAGGGTTTTGTAGGGATCGGGGAGCTGTTTTTT.

The V call is TRBV4-1, the J call TRBJ1-1; D remains ambiguous. This CDR3 spans 14 amino acids. Germline-derived CDR1 and CDR2 are MGHRA and YSYEKL. Trimming removed 0 bases at V and 0 bases at J, with 5 bases between. The CDR3 DNA reads as TGCGCCAGCAGCCAAGAGGCCCTGAACACTGAAGCTTTCTTT. It codes for CASSQEALNTEAFF.

This rearrangement joins TRBV6-1 to TRBJ1-2, with D possibly TRBD1 on 6 matching bases. The CDR3 has 15 residues. The germline CDR1 and CDR2 sequences are MNHNS and SASEGT. The ends were cut back, 4 bases at V and 4 bases at J, with 16 bases in the middle. This CDR3 is CASSVSAGASYGYTF. The CDR3 bases are TGTGCCAGCAGTGTAAGTGCAGGGGCTTCCTATGGCTACACCTTC.

The DNA of the CDR3 is TGTGCCAGCAGTTTACCCGGACTAGCGGCGTACAATGAGCAGTTCTTC. Its translation is CASSLPGLAAYNEQFF. V and J are TRBV28 and TRBJ2-1, with TRBD2 matching over 10 bases. CDR3 length: 16 residues. Germline CDR1 is MDHEN and CDR2 is SYDVKM. The junction had 5 bases not matched to a gene; V was cut back by 2 bases and J by 4 bases.

This chain connects TRBV10-3 to TRBJ2-1; D gene uncertain. Trimming left V 2 bases short and J 0 bases short, with 11 bases between. CDR1 and CDR2 (germline): ENHRY, SYGVKD. The CDR3 runs 16 residues. The CDR3 is CAISEPDPSSYNEQFF. The CDR3 DNA reads as TGTGCCATCAGTGAGCCGGATCCTAGCTCCTACAATGAGCAGTTCTTC.

The V call is TRBV19, the J call TRBJ1-1; TRBD1 agrees at 7 bases. The CDR3 runs 15 residues. Germline CDR1 reads LNHDA; CDR2 reads SQIVND (reference sequence). The junction had 9 bases not matched to a gene; V was cut back by 7 bases and J by 1 base. The CDR3 coding sequence is TGTGCCAGTATCGCGCCCAGGGGGACGAACACTGAAGCTTTCTTT. Its translation: CASIAPRGTNTEAFF.

The chain has TRBV14 and TRBJ1-2, with 9 bases lining up with TRBD1. Per the germline V gene, CDR1 is SGHDN and CDR2 is FVKESK. CDR3 length equals 15 residues. V trimming: 0 bases; J trimming: 7 bases; junction bases outside the gene matches: 6. CDR3 in DNA: TGTGCCAGCAGCCAAGATCTACAGGGGGCGAGTGGCTACACCTTC. Protein: CASSQDLQGASGYTF.

V gene TRBV7-2 combines with J gene TRBJ2-3; no reliable D call. This CDR3 is 14 amino acids long. In germline, CDR1 is SGHTA, CDR2 FQGNSA. The V end was cut by 1 base, the J end by 5 bases, with 10 bases between. CDR3: CASSLDGTLDTQYF. The CDR3 bases are TGTGCCAGCAGCTTAGATGGCACCCTAGATACGCAGTATTTT.

The chain is built from TRBV9 and TRBJ2-3, with 7 bases fitting TRBD1. The junction had 9 bases not matched to a gene; V was cut back by 4 bases and J by 4 bases. This CDR3 is built from 15 residues. Germline V gives CDR1 SGDLS, CDR2 YYNGEE. The CDR3 DNA follows: TGTGCCAGCAGCTTCTCGGAAGGGGGCCCAGATACGCAGTATTTT. This translates into CASSFSEGGPDTQYF.

This chain connects TRBV4-1 to TRBJ1-1; D unclear. CDR1 and CDR2 (germline): MGHRA, YSYEKL. V lost 3 bases, J lost 0 bases, and 14 bases lay in between. CDR3 length: 16 residues. This CDR3 is CASSQVWQAMNTEAFF. DNA of the CDR3: TGCGCCAGCAGCCAGGTGTGGCAGGCCATGAACACTGAAGCTTTCTTT.

The genes are TRBV19 and TRBJ2-7, with 9 bases that match TRBD1. With V trimmed by 8 bases and J by 5 bases, 10 bases remained unmatched. The CDR3 totals 14 residues. The V gene's germline CDR1 is LNHDA and CDR2 SQIVND (reference sequence). CDR3 sequence: CASRRDRESHEQYF. The CDR3 nucleotides are TGTGCCAGTCGCCGGGACAGGGAGTCCCACGAGCAGTACTTC.

In its sample, this clone was seen once. The V gene is TRBV6-5, the J gene TRBJ1-2; 7 bases line up with TRBD1. CDR1 is MNHEY, CDR2 SVGAGI, per germline. Trimming took 5 bases from V and 5 from J; bases not matched to a gene: 8. This CDR3 contains 14 residues. CDR3 DNA sequence: TGTGCCAGCAGTAGGGACAGCTCAAGATATGGCTACACCTTC. Translation gives CASSRDSSRYGYTF.

CDR3: CASRERGPSYEQYF. CDR3 sequence (DNA): TGTGCCAGCAGGGAGCGGGGTCCGTCCTACGAGCAGTACTTC. V gene TRBV2 combines with J gene TRBJ2-7; the match to TRBD2 covers 7 bases. Germline values: CDR1 SNHLY, CDR2 FYNNEI. The CDR3 contains 14 residues. V trimming: 6 bases; J trimming: 1 base; junction bases outside the gene matches: 6.

The chain is built from TRBV27 and TRBJ2-5; possibly TRBD2 for D (5 bases). The CDR3 runs 13 residues. CDR1 and CDR2 from the germline V gene are MNHEY and SMNVEV (reference sequence). V lost 2 bases and J lost 9, with 13 bases in between. For the CDR3, the DNA is TGTGCCAGCAGTTTACGGACTGCCCGCCCCCAGTACTTC. As protein: CASSLRTARPQYF.

V gene TRBV30 combines with J gene TRBJ2-2, with D perhaps given as TRBD1 or TRBD2 (5 bases each). The CDR3 runs 14 residues. Per the germline V gene, CDR1 is GTSNPN and CDR2 is SVGIG (reference sequence). V was trimmed by 5 bases and J by 1 base, leaving 11 bases between them. In DNA form, the CDR3 reads TGTGCCTGGGGGGAGACAGTGAACACCGGGGAGCTGTTTTTT. This sequence encodes CAWGETVNTGELFF.

The gene calls are TRBV19 and TRBJ2-3; D may be TRBD2 (7 bases). Germline V gene lookup returns CDR1 LNHDA and CDR2 SQIVND (reference sequence). The CDR3 totals 17 residues. Trimming shortened V by 3 bases and J by 2 bases, and 18 bases separated the two germline ends. The CDR3 loop is CASSIGGPGLSTDTQYF. The CDR3 coding sequence is TGTGCCAGTAGTATCGGGGGGCCGGGACTCTCCACAGATACGCAGTATTTT.

This sequence joins TRBV5-4 and TRBJ1-1; D remains unclear. The CDR3 covers 15 residues. Between the trimmed V and J ends, which lost 4 bases and 4 bases, there was a span of 17 bases. The germline V gene encodes CDR1 SGHNT and CDR2 YYREEE (reference sequence). The CDR3 nucleotides read TGTGCCAGCAGCCTCTCCTCGGGATCTGCCACTGAAGCTTTCTTT. This translates into CASSLSSGSATEAFF.

V usage is TRBV6-6 and J usage is TRBJ1-2; D is undetermined. The CDR3 has 12 amino acids. Germline CDR1 and CDR2: MNHNY and SVGAGI (reference sequence). Deletions cut 6 bases from V and 7 bases from J, with 12 bases between. The CDR3, as DNA: TGTGCCAGCAGGTTACCAGAGTTTGGCTACACCTTC. This sequence encodes CASRLPEFGYTF.

The gene calls are TRBV5-1 and TRBJ1-4; D is unresolved. Germline CDR1 reads SGHRS; CDR2 reads YFSETQ. There are 14 residues in the CDR3. The V end was cut by 2 bases, the J end by 5 bases, with 10 bases between. The CDR3 protein is CASSFSRENEKLFF. The CDR3 DNA is TGCGCCAGCAGCTTTTCCCGGGAGAATGAAAAACTGTTTTTT.

This clone came up a few times. V is TRBV29-1 and J is TRBJ1-1, with 8 bases fitting TRBD1. V lost 0 bases, J lost 4 bases, and 4 bases stayed unmatched. The CDR3 has 14 residues. Per germline, CDR1 SQVTM and CDR2 ANQGSEA. For the CDR3, the DNA is TGCAGCGTTGAAGACCGAACAGGGGGCACTGAAGCTTTCTTT. This encodes CSVEDRTGGTEAFF.